This T cell receptor (beta chain) was captured in a study of T-cell memory formation after mild COVID-19 (dated by TCRdb to 2020 to 2022). Regarding the study in general: Most TCR sequence clusters were specific to one of the two donors. Longitudinal TCRalpha and TCRbeta repertoire sequencing tracked T-cell clones expanding and contracting after mild COVID-19 in two donors. Two young, previously healthy adult volunteers made up the cohort, one male and one female.

Ficoll-Paque density gradient centrifugation was used to isolate PBMCs. General study outcomes and caveats: SARS-CoV-2 specificity was not confirmed for the second-wave clones peaking on day 37. Contracting CD4+ clones appeared mostly in the CM and EM memory subsets, whereas CD8+ clones were enriched in EMRA. Some responding clones were detected in pre-infection memory, suggesting pre-existing cross-reactive memory T cells joined the SARS-CoV-2 response. From day 15 to 85, contracting clones showed balanced CD4/CD8 phenotypes, whereas a second wave of clones that expanded from day 15 to 37 leaned towards CD4+. The study covered only a couple of mild cases, and larger cohorts including severe cases with pre-infection samples were considered necessary.

The data were produced on an Illumina NovaSeq 6000. cDNA libraries for TCRalpha and TCRbeta were prepared by 5'RACE using constant-segment primers, with sample barcodes and unique molecular identifiers added. RNA was extracted from every sample with Trizol reagent. Libraries were amplified in two PCR steps, with a second sample barcode and Illumina TruSeq adapters added in the second step. Libraries were sequenced on an Illumina NovaSeq with 2 x 150 bp paired-end reads. The original methods were these. Demultiplexing of reads and collapsing into UMI-guided consensus sequences were performed with migec v1.2.7. Using mixcr v2.1.11, UMI consensuses were aligned to TRA and TRB V and J templates and then assembled into clonotypes. A clonotype was counted as expanded or contracted only when both edgeR and NoisET called the clonotype significant, with the noise models trained on biological replicates. For edgeR calls, a false discovery rate-adjusted p below 0.01 and a log2 fold-change threshold of 1 were applied. As an exploratory analysis of dynamics, PCA with hierarchical clustering was applied to max-normalized trajectories of the 1000 most abundant clonotypes. Separately sequenced CD4+ and CD8+ repertoires were used to assign a CD4 or CD8 phenotype to each responding clone. TCRdb ran its own pipeline on the public reads, namely fastp trimming at Q25 and MiXCR clone calling, and kept in-frame beta chains. Entries are consolidated by CDR3 protein sequence, retaining the most common genes and DNA. These V and J calls originate from TCRdb's pipeline instead of the authors' own analysis. Counted in this sample were fewer than 350,000 distinct CDR3 sequences; approximately 15% of them appeared once. In total, the top ten clones hold around 22% of the sample.

About this clonotype: Its antigen is currently not known. Base qualities are not provided; no much larger clone lies one nucleotide away.

CDR1 LNHDA and CDR2 SQIVND are derived from the germline V gene (reference sequence). Trimming at the junction amounts to 3 bases on V and 7 bases on J, and the germline ends lie 10 bases apart. From the cysteine up to the phenylalanine, the CDR3 has a length of 13 residues. The only DNA kept is the CDR3, 39 bases in frame from the first base. This receptor chain uses TRBV19 and TRBJ1-5, and TRBD1 may be the D gene, going by 5 matching bases. The TCR sequence derives from a man aged 18 to 29 who had mild COVID-19 (a few samples of this study predate the infection). The sample titles of this study are shuffled in the database, so cell type and time point are left out; the donor was told from shared clones. The specimen sequenced was PBMCs or a T cell subset sorted from them (not recorded which). This receptor carries the CDR3 CASSILGDQPQHF. The nucleotide sequence is TGTGCCAGTAGTATTTTAGGGGACCAGCCCCAGCATTTT.